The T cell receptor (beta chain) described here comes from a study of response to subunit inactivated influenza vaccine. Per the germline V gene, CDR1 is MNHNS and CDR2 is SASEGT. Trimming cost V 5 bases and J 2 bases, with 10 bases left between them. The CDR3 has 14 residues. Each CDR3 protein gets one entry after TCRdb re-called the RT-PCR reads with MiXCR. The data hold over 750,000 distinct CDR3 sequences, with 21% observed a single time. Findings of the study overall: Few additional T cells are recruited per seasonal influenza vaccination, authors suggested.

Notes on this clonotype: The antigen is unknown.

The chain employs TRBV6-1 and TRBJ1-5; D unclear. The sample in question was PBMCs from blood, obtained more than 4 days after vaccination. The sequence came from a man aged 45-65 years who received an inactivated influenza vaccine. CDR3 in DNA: TGTGCCAGCAGTAGACGGCGTGGCAATCAGCCCCAGCATTTT. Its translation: CASSRRRGNQPQHF.